Following are 11 T cell receptor beta chains from one sample sequenced in a study of cytomegalovirus exposure and HLA in healthy donors. Both 60 Vbeta primers and 13 Jbeta primers went into the PCR. The data were produced by immunoSEQ multiplex PCR, yet TCRdb's version contains in-frame clones alone and is incomplete. The table lists about 120,000 clones, around 10% of them singletons. Sequencing was carried out using PBMCs. The receptor source for this set is a man aged 25 to 40 in good health and CMV-seronegative.

The V and J genes are TRBV23-1 and TRBJ1-2; a weak D match, TRBD1 (5 bases). TRBV23-1 is known as an ORF, though its function is uncertain. The germline V and J ends were trimmed by 8 bases and 7 bases, with 14 bases remaining between them. The CDR3 contains 12 residues. The CDR3 nucleotides read TGCGCCAGCCCCCCCGGGGGAGCTGGCTACACCTTC. This encodes CASPPGGAGYTF.

The V call is TRBV9, the J call TRBJ2-3, with 8 bases identical to TRBD2. V trimming: 4 bases; J trimming: 1 base; junction bases outside the gene matches: 8. Germline values: CDR1 SGDLS, CDR2 YYNGEE. This CDR3 is 16 amino acids long. The CDR3 region has the DNA TGTGCCAGCAGCCTTCTTCAGACTAGCGGCACAGATACGCAGTATTTT. Translation gives CASSLLQTSGTDTQYF.

By its share, this clone is medium-sized (0.01 to 0.1%). The chain has TRBV27 and TRBJ2-7; 7 nucleotides agree with TRBD1. Germline CDR1 is MNHEY and CDR2 is SMNVEV (reference sequence). The CDR3 has 14 residues. V was clipped by 7 bases and J by 4 bases; unmatched bases: 10. For the CDR3, the DNA is TGTGCCAGCAAACCCCGGGACAGCGTATACGAGCAGTACTTC. Encoded protein: CASKPRDSVYEQYF.

The chain recombines TRBV5-4 with TRBJ1-2; 8 bases agree with TRBD1. CDR1 is SGHNT and CDR2 is YYREEE in the germline V gene (reference sequence). Trimming at V came to 3 bases and at J to 6 bases, leaving 10 bases not matched to a gene. This CDR3 region has 15 residues. The CDR3 nucleotides read TGTGCCAGCAGCTATCAGGGACAGGTTCTGGATGGCTACACCTTC. The encoded protein is CASSYQGQVLDGYTF. Drawing the rest from reference TRBV5-4 and TRBJ1-2, the complete variable domain is ETGVTQSPTHLIKTRGQQVTLRCSSQSGHNTVSWYQQALGQGPQFIFQYYREEENGRGNFPPRFSGLQFPNYSSELNVNALELDDSALYLCASSYQGQVLDGYTFGSGTRLTVV.

This chain links TRBV14 with TRBJ1-1; the D is unclear. Germline CDR1 and CDR2: SGHDN and FVKESK. CDR3 size: 15 residues. V was pared by 0 bases and J by 5 bases, with 13 bases between. The CDR3 DNA reads TGTGCCAGCAGCCAAGATTTAAACAGACGTACTGAAGCTTTCTTT. This sequence encodes CASSQDLNRRTEAFF.

The chain uses TRBV28 and TRBJ2-7, with D perhaps TRBD1 (5 bases). Germline V gene sequence: CDR1 MDHEN, CDR2 SYDVKM. V lost 1 base to trimming and J lost 0 bases, with 28 bases between them. This CDR3 has 21 amino acids. CDR3 loop: CASSLFYGSSVFGHHSYEQYF. The CDR3 DNA reads as TGTGCCAGCAGTTTATTCTACGGGTCCTCTGTTTTCGGACACCACTCCTACGAGCAGTACTTC. The variable domain in full, with the rest retrieved from reference TRBV28 and TRBJ2-7, is DVKVTQSSRYLVKRTGEKVFLECVQDMDHENMFWYRQDPGLGLRLIYFSYDVKMKEKGDIPEGYSVSREKKERFSLILESASTNQTSMYLCASSLFYGSSVFGHHSYEQYFGPGTRLTVT.

The rearrangement links TRBV27 to TRBJ2-2; 7 bases line up with TRBD2. The germline CDR1 and CDR2 sequences are MNHEY and SMNVEV (reference sequence). CDR3 length equals 15 residues. After removal of 3 bases from V and 3 bases from J, the junction contained 4 bases not matched to a gene. The CDR3 nucleotides are TGTGCCAGCAGTTTGGCGGGGGAGGACACCGGGGAGCTGTTTTTT. It specifies CASSLAGEDTGELFF.

The genes are TRBV18 and TRBJ2-3; 11 bases are a match to TRBD1. V lost 4 bases and J lost 4; bases outside the gene matches: 10. The CDR3 has 17 residues. Germline loops: CDR1 KGHSH, CDR2 LQKENI. CDR3 nucleotides: TGTGCCAGCTCACTATATCGGACAGGGGGCATTTCAGATACGCAGTATTTT. Encoded protein: CASSLYRTGGISDTQYF.

This clone occurred a few times. The chain joins TRBV7-9 to TRBJ2-1; 8 bases are a match to TRBD2. The germline CDR1 and CDR2 sequences are SEHNR and FQNEAQ (reference sequence). This CDR3 contains 15 residues. With 5 bases clipped from V and 6 bases from J, the junction kept 9 bases outside the gene matches. This CDR3 reads CASSPGTSFVNEQFF. CDR3 nucleotide sequence: TGTGCCAGCAGCCCCGGGACTAGTTTTGTCAATGAGCAGTTCTTC.

V and J are TRBV11-2 and TRBJ1-4; no reliable D call. V was cut by 0 bases and J by 17 bases, with 16 bases left in between. The V gene's germline CDR1 is SGHAT and CDR2 FQNNGV. CDR3 size: 13 residues. The CDR3 protein is CASSLDRTPFRFF. The DNA for the CDR3 is TGTGCCAGCAGCTTAGATCGGACTCCCTTTCGCTTTTTT.

The CDR3 DNA sequence: TGCAGCGCCCGGGACAGGCGCCTGAACACTGAAGCTTTCTTT. This codes for CSARDRRLNTEAFF. The chain recombines TRBV29-1 with TRBJ1-1; 8 nucleotides align to TRBD1. Germline-derived CDR1 and CDR2 are SQVTM and ANQGSEA. The V gene end was trimmed by 7 bases and the J gene end by 0 bases; junction bases not matched to a gene: 7. There are 14 residues in the CDR3.